This TCR beta chain appears in the sequencing data of a study of PD-L1 blockade in urothelial cancer. Study-level background: Samples came from 3 weeks, at the second dose, and 6 weeks into treatment. Median T cell yield from blood was approximately 130,000. Study results and caveats: Patients who had durable benefit saw their tumor-associated blood clones expand more at 3 weeks.

Sequencing used immunoSEQ multiplex PCR; TCRdb keeps in-frame clones, though not all of them. The sample consists of about 120,000 clones, approximately 85% of them appearing once. The length of the CDR3 is 17 residues. Germline CDR1 and CDR2: KGHSH and LQKENI. Trimming stripped 3 bases from V and 5 bases from J, with 19 bases between. The sample's time point: peripheral blood 6 weeks after treatment start. This clone was counted a few times. No antigen is known for it. The V call is TRBV18, the J call TRBJ2-2; D unresolved. The TCR originated in a man aged 50 to 59 with urothelial cancer. The specimen was PBMCs, collected around atezolizumab (anti-PD-L1) treatment. CDR3 sequence (DNA): TGTGCCAGCTCACCGCGAAATGCGGCTTTTTCGACCGGGGAGCTGTTTTTT. It encodes CASSPRNAAFSTGELFF.